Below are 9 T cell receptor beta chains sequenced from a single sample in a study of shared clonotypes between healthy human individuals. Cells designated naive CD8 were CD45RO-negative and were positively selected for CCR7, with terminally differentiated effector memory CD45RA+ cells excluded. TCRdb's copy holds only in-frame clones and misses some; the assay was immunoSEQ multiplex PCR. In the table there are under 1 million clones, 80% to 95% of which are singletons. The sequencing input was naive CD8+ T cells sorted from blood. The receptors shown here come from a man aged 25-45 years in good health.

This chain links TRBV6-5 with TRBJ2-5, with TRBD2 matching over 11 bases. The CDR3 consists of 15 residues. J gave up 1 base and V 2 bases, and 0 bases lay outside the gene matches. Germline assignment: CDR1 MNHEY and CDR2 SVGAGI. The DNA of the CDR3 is TGTGCCAGCAGTTACGGACTAGCGGGCCAAGAGACCCAGTACTTC. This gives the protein CASSYGLAGQETQYF.

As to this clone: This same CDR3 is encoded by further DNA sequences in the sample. The CDR3 reads CASSLEGTGDGYTF. DNA for the CDR3: TGCGCCAGCAGCTTGGAGGGGACAGGGGACGGCTACACCTTC. The genes are TRBV5-1 and TRBJ1-2, with 10 bases fitting TRBD1. The trim removed 0 bases at V and 8 bases at J, leaving 4 bases unmatched. Germline values: CDR1 SGHRS, CDR2 YFSETQ. This CDR3 is built from 14 residues.

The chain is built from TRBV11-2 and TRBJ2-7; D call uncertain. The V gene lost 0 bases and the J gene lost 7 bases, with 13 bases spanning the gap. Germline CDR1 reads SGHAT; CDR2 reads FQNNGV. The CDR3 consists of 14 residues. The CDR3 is CASSLDVAVYEQYF. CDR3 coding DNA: TGTGCCAGCAGCTTAGATGTGGCGGTTTATGAGCAGTACTTC.

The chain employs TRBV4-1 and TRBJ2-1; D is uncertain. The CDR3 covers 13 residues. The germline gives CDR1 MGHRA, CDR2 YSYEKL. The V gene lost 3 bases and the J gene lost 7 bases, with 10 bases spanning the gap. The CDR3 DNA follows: TGCGCCAGCAGCCAGGTACAGATTAATGAGCAGTTCTTC. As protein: CASSQVQINEQFF.

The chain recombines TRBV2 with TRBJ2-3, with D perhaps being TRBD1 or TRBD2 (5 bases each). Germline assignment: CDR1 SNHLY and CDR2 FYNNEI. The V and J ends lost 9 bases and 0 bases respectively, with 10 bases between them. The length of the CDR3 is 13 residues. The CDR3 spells CARGTDSTDTQYF. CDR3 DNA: TGTGCCAGGGGGACCGACAGCACAGATACGCAGTATTTT.

For the CDR3, the DNA is TGTGCCAGCAGTTCCACCCCGGATCCGAACACTGAAGCTTTCTTT. Its translation is CASSSTPDPNTEAFF. The rearrangement joins TRBV6-6 to TRBJ1-1; D is unresolved. From germline, CDR1 is MNHNY and CDR2 SVGAGI (reference sequence). The CDR3 length is 15 residues. Deletions cut 4 bases from V and 1 base from J, with 13 bases between.

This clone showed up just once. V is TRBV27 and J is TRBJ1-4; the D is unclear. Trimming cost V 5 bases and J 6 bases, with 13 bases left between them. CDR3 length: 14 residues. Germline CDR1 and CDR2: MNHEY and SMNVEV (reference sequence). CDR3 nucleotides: TGTGCCAGCAGTGGCCGGCCAGCATATGAAAAACTGTTTTTT. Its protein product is CASSGRPAYEKLFF.

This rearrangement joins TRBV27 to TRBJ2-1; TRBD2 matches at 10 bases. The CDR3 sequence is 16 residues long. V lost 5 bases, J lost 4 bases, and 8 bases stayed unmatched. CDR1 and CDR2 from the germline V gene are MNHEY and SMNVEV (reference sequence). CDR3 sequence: CASSVLTSGAYNEQFF. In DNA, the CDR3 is TGTGCCAGCAGTGTGTTAACTAGCGGGGCTTACAATGAGCAGTTCTTC.

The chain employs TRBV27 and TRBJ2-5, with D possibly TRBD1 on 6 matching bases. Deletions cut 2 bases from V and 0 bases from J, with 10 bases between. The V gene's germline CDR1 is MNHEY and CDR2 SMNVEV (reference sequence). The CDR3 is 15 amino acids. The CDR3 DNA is TGTGCCAGCAGTTTACACAGGGCGTACCAAGAGACCCAGTACTTC. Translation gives CASSLHRAYQETQYF.